The source of this T cell receptor beta chain is a study of beta chain features in type 1 diabetes. Looked up from germline, CDR1 is MDHEN and CDR2 is SYDVKM. V was cut by 3 bases and J by 4 bases, with 10 bases left in between. The CDR3 spans 13 residues. The study, taken as a whole, reports: Within each of all four CD4+ subsets, Type 1 diabetes patients had TCRB CDR3s that were moderately but significantly shorter.

Expressed TCRB transcripts got sequenced, as all isolated RNA was reverse transcribed. Sequenced by immunoSEQ multiplex PCR; TCRdb stores in-frame clones only, minus some. The table has roughly 150,000 clones, about 7.9% seen once; the top ten hold approximately 0.54%. This clone came up a few times. The antigen is undetermined. The sequenced material came from central memory CD4+ T cells from blood. This chain links TRBV28 with TRBJ2-7; D not resolved. This sequence was found in a man aged 18 to 29 with type 1 diabetes. The CDR3 nucleotides are TGTGCCAGCAGTTTTTCGGGTTTGTACGAGCAGTACTTC. The encoded protein is CASSFSGLYEQYF.